The 30 T cell receptor beta chains presented below share a single source sample, sequenced in a study of blood T cell repertoires in COVID-19. The table came from immunoSEQ multiplex PCR; TCRdb's copy has only in-frame clones and leaves some out. The sample has some 100,000 clones, roughly 79% seen once; the top ten hold around a third. Sequences were obtained from peripheral blood. These receptors were obtained from a man in his 70s with active or convalescent COVID-19.

The V and J genes are TRBV29-1 and TRBJ2-5; D ambiguous. V lost 2 bases and J lost 4, with 8 bases in between. The germline CDR1 and CDR2 sequences are SQVTM and ANQGSEA. CDR3 length: 12 amino acids. The CDR3 loop reads CSVESPGETQYF. CDR3 coding DNA: TGCAGCGTTGAATCGCCCGGAGAGACCCAGTACTTC.

This clone was counted once. The gene calls are TRBV24-1 and TRBJ2-5; the match to TRBD1 covers 7 bases. Germline V gene lookup returns CDR1 KGHDR and CDR2 SFDVKD. The J segment lost 5 bases and the V segment lost 4 bases, leaving 12 bases of the junction unmatched. The CDR3 is made up of 16 amino acids. In DNA form, the CDR3 reads TGTGCCACCAGTGAAAGACAGGGTCCAGATGGGGAGACCCAGTACTTC. This encodes CATSERQGPDGETQYF.

This clone was observed a handful of times. The chain carries TRBV5-1 and TRBJ2-1, with 9 bases that match TRBD1. Germline CDR1 is SGHRS and CDR2 is YFSETQ. The CDR3 has 15 amino acids. The V segment lost 0 bases and the J segment 9 bases; nucleotides outside the gene matches: 7. CDR3 region: CASSLDGTGLGEQFF. DNA of the CDR3: TGCGCCAGCAGCTTGGATGGGACAGGGCTAGGTGAGCAGTTCTTC.

The chain combines TRBV18 with TRBJ2-3; 9 bases map to TRBD2. The CDR3 is 15 amino acids. J was trimmed by 6 bases and V by 3 bases; bases with no gene match: 7. Per germline, CDR1 KGHSH and CDR2 LQKENI. The CDR3 nucleotides read TGTGCCAGCTCACCGGAGCGGGAGGTGGAGGATACGCAGTATTTT. Protein sequence: CASSPEREVEDTQYF.

The DNA of the CDR3 is TGTGCCAGCAGCCTAGCGGGGGGGTCTGAGACCCAGTACTTC. It codes for CASSLAGGSETQYF. This chain joins TRBV6-6 and TRBJ2-5; 12 bases fit TRBD2. J was trimmed by 5 bases and V by 6 bases; bases with no gene match: 4. Germline values: CDR1 MNHNY, CDR2 SVGAGI (reference sequence). This CDR3 has 14 amino acids.

This clone is a singleton in its sample. V and J are TRBV11-2 and TRBJ2-1; no reliable D call. The germline V gene encodes CDR1 SGHAT and CDR2 FQNNGV. The CDR3 runs 13 residues. V lost 1 base and J lost 5, with 6 bases in between. CDR3 loop: CASSLGRNNEQFF. The CDR3 DNA sequence: TGTGCCAGCAGCTTAGGGCGGAACAATGAGCAGTTCTTC.

The rearrangement uses TRBV30 and TRBJ1-2; D gene ambiguous. The CDR3 sequence is 13 residues long. Trimming took off 4 bases at V and 3 bases at J, with 12 bases between the two ends. The germline V gene encodes CDR1 GTSNPN and CDR2 SVGIG (reference sequence). As DNA, the CDR3 is TGTGCCTGGAATTTGGGCAACTACTATGGCTACACCTTC. It specifies CAWNLGNYYGYTF.

This clone was detected only a few times. The gene calls are TRBV6-5 and TRBJ1-2; 10 bases are a match to TRBD1. V was pared by 6 bases and J by 5 bases, with 6 bases of the junction left unmatched. This CDR3 comprises 14 residues. Germline loops: CDR1 MNHEY, CDR2 SVGAGI. The CDR3 DNA is TGTGCCAGCAGCTCGACAGGGGGCGAATATGGCTACACCTTC. Translating it yields CASSSTGGEYGYTF.

The V call is TRBV7-2, the J call TRBJ2-3; 10 nucleotides match TRBD2. Germline CDR1 and CDR2: SGHTA and FQGNSA. The V segment lost 6 bases and the J segment 2 bases; nucleotides outside the gene matches: 5. The CDR3 covers 15 residues. The CDR3 DNA follows: TGTGCCAGCAGTTCTAGCGGGGGCCCCACAGATACGCAGTATTTT. Translating it yields CASSSSGGPTDTQYF.

J is TRBJ2-6 and V is TRBV11-2; maybe TRBD2 (6 bases). The germline CDR1 and CDR2 sequences are SGHAT and FQNNGV. The CDR3 length is 18 residues. V was pared by 0 bases and J by 0 bases, with 12 bases between. The CDR3 DNA reads as TGTGCCAGCAGCTTAGATCCCGGAGGGGTCTCTGGGGCCAACGTCCTGACTTTC. This gives the protein CASSLDPGGVSGANVLTF.

The chain combines TRBV28 with TRBJ2-1; 10 bases match TRBD2. The V gene's germline CDR1 is MDHEN and CDR2 SYDVKM. This CDR3 region has 16 residues. With 5 bases clipped from V and 0 bases from J, the junction kept 4 bases outside the gene matches. Here the CDR3 DNA reads TGTGCCAGCAGTCCAAGCGGGGGGGCCTCCTACAATGAGCAGTTCTTC. Translated: CASSPSGGASYNEQFF.

V gene TRBV9 combines with J gene TRBJ2-7; 14 bases are shared with TRBD2. Losses at the gene ends were 4 bases for V and 9 bases for J; bases not matched to a gene: 12. The germline V gene encodes CDR1 SGDLS and CDR2 YYNGEE. The CDR3 has 16 amino acids. The CDR3 DNA is TGTGCCAGCAGCAAGTCCGGGACTAGCGGGAGTGAGGGGCAGTACTTC. Translated: CASSKSGTSGSEGQYF.

This clone was counted a few times. The chain carries TRBV14 and TRBJ1-6; D is unresolved. V shed 0 bases and J shed 8 bases, with 11 bases lying between them. The germline V gene has CDR1 SGHDN and CDR2 FVKESK. The CDR3 consists of 15 residues. The chain's CDR3 is CASSQDAGTYSPLHF. In DNA, the CDR3 is TGTGCCAGCAGCCAAGATGCAGGCACCTATTCACCCCTCCACTTT.

This clone has just a few counts. J is TRBJ1-5 and V is TRBV19, with TRBD1 matching over 7 bases. CDR1 is LNHDA and CDR2 is SQIVND in the germline V gene (reference sequence). V gave up 4 bases and J gave up 11 bases; unmatched junction bases: 14. The CDR3 sequence is 15 residues long. CDR3 amino acids: CASSTGQVLGEAQHF. CDR3 DNA: TGTGCCAGTAGTACCGGACAGGTTTTGGGGGAGGCCCAGCATTTT.

The chain employs TRBV28 and TRBJ1-1, with 10 bases that match TRBD1. From germline, CDR1 is MDHEN and CDR2 SYDVKM. Trimming cost V 4 bases and J 0 bases; bases outside gene matches: 5. This CDR3 is built from 16 residues. The CDR3 sequence is CASSSPGQGMNTEAFF. In DNA, the CDR3 is TGTGCCAGCAGTTCACCGGGACAGGGGATGAACACTGAAGCTTTCTTT.

This clone is a singleton in its sample. This chain links TRBV5-1 with TRBJ1-6; possible D gene TRBD1, 5 bases. The CDR3 spans 18 residues. V shed 4 bases and J shed 0 bases, with 17 bases lying between them. Germline V lookup: CDR1 SGHRS, CDR2 YFSETQ. The CDR3 nucleotides read TGCGCCAGCAGCCCCCAAGGGCACAGGAGCTCCTATAATTCACCCCTCCACTTT. Protein: CASSPQGHRSSYNSPLHF.

The chain joins TRBV4-2 to TRBJ1-2; TRBD1 matches 9 bases. The CDR3 is 17 amino acids. The ends lost 1 base at V and 5 bases at J; junction bases unmatched: 11. The germline CDR1 and CDR2 sequences are LGHNA and YNFKEQ. Here the CDR3 DNA reads TGTGCCAGCAGCCAAGGACTCGGGGGACAGGGAGCGTATGGCTACACCTTC. It yields the protein CASSQGLGGQGAYGYTF.

The CDR3 reads CASSEARTGGKREKLFF. CDR3 DNA sequence: TGTGCCAGCAGTGAAGCCCGGACAGGGGGCAAAAGGGAAAAACTGTTTTTT. The chain employs TRBV2 and TRBJ1-4; 11 bases are a match to TRBD1. V trimming: 0 bases; J trimming: 8 bases; junction bases outside the gene matches: 8. Germline loops: CDR1 SNHLY, CDR2 FYNNEI. There are 17 residues in the CDR3.

The CDR3 spells CASSSTQGGDTEQFF. In DNA, the CDR3 is TGCGCCAGCAGCTCTACACAGGGAGGGGACACTGAGCAGTTCTTC. V usage is TRBV5-1 and J usage is TRBJ2-1, with a possible D match to TRBD2 (7 bases). V lost 3 bases to trimming and J lost 9 bases, with 19 bases between them. There are 15 residues in the CDR3. Germline CDR1 is SGHRS and CDR2 is YFSETQ.

The chain employs TRBV25-1 and TRBJ2-3; D may be TRBD1 (5 bases). Germline V lookup: CDR1 MGHDK, CDR2 SYGVNS. V dropped 7 bases and J dropped 2 bases, with 10 bases sitting between them. This CDR3 has 13 residues. In DNA, the CDR3 is TGTGCCAGCACAGGGATTTCCACAGATACGCAGTATTTT. Translated: CASTGISTDTQYF.

This clone was observed a handful of times. The CDR3 nucleotides read TGTGCCAGCAGCGGCCGGGACAGGGCGGTCGAGCAGTACTTC. This sequence encodes CASSGRDRAVEQYF. The chain couples TRBV5-6 to TRBJ2-7; TRBD1 matches at 9 bases. The CDR3 has 14 amino acids. Germline V lookup: CDR1 SGHDT, CDR2 YYEEEE. V dropped 4 bases and J dropped 6; count of bases not matched to a gene: 8.

This chain links TRBV7-2 with TRBJ2-2; 9 bases fit TRBD1. V was pared by 5 bases and J by 5 bases, with 6 bases of the junction left unmatched. The length of the CDR3 is 15 residues. The germline V gene has CDR1 SGHTA and CDR2 FQGNSA. The CDR3 nucleotides are TGTGCCAGCAGCCCATCGACAGGGGGGACCGGGGAGCTGTTTTTT. Its translation is CASSPSTGGTGELFF.

The V gene is TRBV2, the J gene TRBJ2-2; the D gene is possibly TRBD1 (5 bases). V lost 7 bases, J lost 7 bases, and 16 bases lay in between. Germline V gives CDR1 SNHLY, CDR2 FYNNEI. The CDR3 has 14 residues. CDR3 protein: CASNQGIGIGELFF. CDR3 DNA: TGTGCCAGCAATCAGGGCATCGGCATCGGGGAGCTGTTTTTT.

In DNA form, the CDR3 reads TGTGCCAGCACCTCCGGACGGAGGTTACCCCAGCATTTT. Amino acids: CASTSGRRLPQHF. V usage is TRBV12-3 or TRBV12-4 and J usage is TRBJ1-5; D is undetermined. Trimming shortened V by 7 bases and J by 10 bases, and 17 bases separated the two germline ends. CDR3 size: 13 residues.

The count of this clone is one. The CDR3 loop is CAWAGLNTEAFF. The CDR3 DNA reads as TGTGCCTGGGCGGGGTTGAACACTGAAGCTTTCTTT. This chain joins TRBV30 and TRBJ1-1; D remains unclear. The ends were cut back, 5 bases at V and 0 bases at J, with 7 bases in the middle. Germline V gene sequence: CDR1 GTSNPN, CDR2 SVGIG (reference sequence). This CDR3 contains 12 residues. The full variable domain, in which reference TRBV30 and TRBJ1-1 provide the parts outside the CDR3, is SQTIHQWPATLVQPVGSPLSLECTVEGTSNPNLYWYRQAAGRGLQLLFYSVGIGQISSEVPQNLSASRPQDRQFILSSKKLLLSDSGFYLCAWAGLNTEAFFGQGTRLTVV.

This clone was seen a handful of times. The chain employs TRBV14 and TRBJ2-7, with 9 bases fitting TRBD2. The CDR3 length is 16 residues. Germline assignment: CDR1 SGHDN and CDR2 FVKESK. The trim removed 5 bases at V and 0 bases at J, leaving 8 bases unmatched. Here the CDR3 reads CASSLRLAASSYEQYF. CDR3 DNA sequence: TGTGCCAGCAGCTTAAGACTAGCGGCTAGCTCCTACGAGCAGTACTTC.

This clone appeared a few times. This chain uses TRBV10-2 with TRBJ1-5, with D possibly matching TRBD1 (6 bases). Germline V CDR1 and CDR2: WSHSY, SAAADI. V was pared by 0 bases and J by 5 bases, with 23 bases between. The CDR3 runs to 19 residues. The CDR3 nucleotides are TGCGCCAGCAGTGAGTCGAGGGACATAGGTATTGCGAGGGATCAGCCCCAGCATTTT. Its translation: CASSESRDIGIARDQPQHF.

The chain recombines TRBV2 with TRBJ1-4; 7 bases are a match to TRBD1. Germline V gives CDR1 SNHLY, CDR2 FYNNEI. Trimming removed 6 bases from V and 12 bases from J; junction bases left unmatched: 13. The CDR3 totals 14 residues. CDR3 sequence reads: CASRGTVVFGELFF. The CDR3 DNA reads as TGTGCCAGCAGGGGGACAGTAGTCTTCGGAGAACTGTTTTTT.

The chain employs TRBV19 and TRBJ1-6; D perhaps matches TRBD1 (5 bases). The CDR3 is made up of 14 amino acids. The germline V gene encodes CDR1 LNHDA and CDR2 SQIVND (reference sequence). V was shortened by 5 bases and J by 7 bases, with 12 bases between the two germline ends. The CDR3 nucleotides are TGTGCCAGTAGTCCCACAGGTGGCAATTCACCCCTCCACTTT. Amino acid sequence: CASSPTGGNSPLHF.

The V call is TRBV29-1, the J call TRBJ2-5; no clear D gene. Germline values: CDR1 SQVTM, CDR2 ANQGSEA. The CDR3 is 10 residues long. V lost 7 bases to trimming and J lost 6 bases, with 9 bases between them. CDR3 sequence: CSAKFQTQYF. CDR3 sequence (DNA): TGCAGCGCCAAATTCCAGACCCAGTACTTC.